The following is a T cell receptor beta chain sequence with its context. Its antigen is undetermined. Sequenced material consisted of expressed TCRB transcripts (all of the isolated RNA was reverse transcribed). Sequencing used immunoSEQ multiplex PCR; TCRdb keeps in-frame clones, though not all of them. The profile shows 600,000 or so clones, over 12% of them singletons. These data are taken from a study of beta chain features in type 1 diabetes. CD45RO/CCR7/CD25/CD127/CD95/CD27 staining was used to isolate CD4+ naive, central memory, regulatory and stem cell-like memory cells by sorting. Study-level points and caveats: When Type 1 diabetes patients were examined, their TCRB CDR3s proved moderately but significantly shorter in all four CD4+ subsets.

This receptor was taken from a man in his late teens or twenties with type 1 diabetes. The sample taken for sequencing was naive CD4+ T cells from blood.

The CDR3 DNA reads TGTGCCAGCAGCCCCGGGGGGAGCGCCTATGGCTACACCTTC. This codes for CASSPGGSAYGYTF. This chain uses TRBV9 with TRBJ1-2; the D gene is possibly TRBD1 (5 bases). Germline CDR1 reads SGDLS; CDR2 reads YYNGEE. This CDR3 is built from 14 residues. V gave up 4 bases and J gave up 4 bases, with 14 bases separating them.